This TCR beta chain was found in a study of early T cells in non-severe SARS-CoV-2 infection. Across the study: Bulk RNA taken from unsorted whole blood was sequenced, leaving chains unpaired.

Individually, cDNA molecules had unique molecular identifiers attached to them. TCRdb redid the calling of the 5' RACE reads with MiXCR, one entry per CDR3 protein. This sample carries 52,000 or so distinct CDR3 sequences, roughly an eighth of them seen once, and the ten largest clones take 1.3% to 1.5%. The CDR3 is 14 amino acids. CDR1 is SEHNR and CDR2 is FQNEAQ in the germline V gene (reference sequence). Trimming took 3 bases from V and 8 from J, leaving 16 bases between them. This sequence was found in an adult who was a healthcare worker with PCR-confirmed SARS-CoV-2 infection or an uninfected control (not recorded which). Sequenced material: whole blood. This chain connects TRBV7-9 to TRBJ1-1; possibly TRBD1 for D (6 bases). CDR3 in amino acids: CASSLIGRTDEAFF. The CDR3 region has the DNA TGTGCCAGCAGCTTGATAGGCCGGACAGACGAAGCTTTCTTT.